This entry lists 29 T cell receptor beta chains sequenced from one sample in a study of blood T cell repertoires in COVID-19. The table came from immunoSEQ multiplex PCR; TCRdb's copy has only in-frame clones and leaves some out. This sample carries tens of thousands of clones, more than 70% of them seen once, and the ten largest clones take around 30%. Sequences were obtained from peripheral blood. The source of these receptors is a woman older than 75 with acute or convalescent COVID-19.

The V and J genes are TRBV7-2 and TRBJ2-1; TRBD2 aligns across 7 bases. The CDR3 contains 15 residues. The germline V gene has CDR1 SGHTA and CDR2 FQGNSA. V was clipped by 5 bases and J by 4 bases; unmatched bases: 8. For the CDR3, the DNA is TGTGCCAGCAGCCCGCCCTCTAGCGGATACAATGAGCAGTTCTTC. Amino acid sequence: CASSPPSSGYNEQFF.

This clone came up a few times. The chain employs TRBV28 and TRBJ2-7; 7 nucleotides agree with TRBD1. Germline V gene data show CDR1 as MDHEN and CDR2 as SYDVKM. The CDR3 runs to 17 residues. CDR3 DNA: TGTGCCAGCAGCTTATCTCCGACAGGGTACCCCTCCTACGAGCAGTACGTC. Amino acids: CASSLSPTGYPSYEQYV.

The chain carries TRBV3-1 (or the pseudogene TRBV3-2) and TRBJ1-1; D remains unclear. Trimming took off 4 bases at V and 5 bases at J, with 11 bases between the two ends. Germline loops: CDR1 LGHDT, CDR2 YNNKEL (reference sequence). This CDR3 region has 13 residues. CDR3 sequence (DNA): TGTGCCAGCAGCCCGACCGGAGAGACTGAAGCTTTCTTT. It is translated as CASSPTGETEAFF.

The gene calls are TRBV7-2 and TRBJ1-1, with a weak D call TRBD1 (6 bases). This CDR3 region has 14 residues. Trimming took off 4 bases at V and 1 base at J, with 10 bases between the two ends. Germline assignment: CDR1 SGHTA and CDR2 FQGNSA. CDR3 in DNA: TGTGCCAGCAGCTCACCGGGACAGAACACTGAAGCTTTCTTT. Its protein product is CASSSPGQNTEAFF. The variable domain in full, with the rest retrieved from reference TRBV7-2 and TRBJ1-1, is GAGVSQSPSNKVTEKGKDVELRCDPISGHTALYWYRQSLGQGLEFLIYFQGNSAPDKSGLPSDRFSAERTGGSVSTLTIQRTQQEDSAVYLCASSSPGQNTEAFFGQGTRLTVV.

This chain joins TRBV3-1 (or the pseudogene TRBV3-2) and TRBJ1-2, with TRBD1 identical over 11 bases. The trim removed 4 bases at V and 7 bases at J, leaving 5 bases unmatched. CDR1 and CDR2 from the germline V gene are LGHDT and YNNKEL (reference sequence). This CDR3 comprises 14 residues. DNA for the CDR3: TGTGCCAGCAGCCCGGACAGGGGGCGTGGTGGCTACACCTTC. Translation: CASSPDRGRGGYTF.

The chain has TRBV27 and TRBJ1-1; D uncertain. The CDR3 loop spans 15 amino acids. Germline CDR1 and CDR2: MNHEY and SMNVEV (reference sequence). The ends were cut back, 2 bases at V and 7 bases at J, with 17 bases in the middle. CDR3 in amino acids: CASSLVGVGVGEAFF. In DNA form, the CDR3 reads TGTGCCAGCAGTTTAGTAGGCGTGGGAGTTGGTGAAGCTTTCTTT.

The J gene is TRBJ2-7, the V gene TRBV6-6, with 8 positions matching TRBD1. V gave up 6 bases and J gave up 7 bases; unmatched junction bases: 8. This CDR3 spans 13 amino acids. Germline CDR1 MNHNY, CDR2 SVGAGI (reference sequence). The CDR3 nucleotides read TGTGCCAGCAGGACAGGGGAGTCGGGAGAGCAGTACGTC. It yields the protein CASRTGESGEQYV.

The J gene is TRBJ1-1, the V gene TRBV12-3 or TRBV12-4; D is unresolved. The V gene lost 5 bases and the J gene lost 8 bases, with 15 bases spanning the gap. This CDR3 region has 13 residues. CDR3 loop: CASSPGIPAEAFF. In DNA, the CDR3 is TGTGCCAGCAGTCCGGGAATTCCAGCCGAAGCTTTCTTT.

The chain links TRBV29-1 to TRBJ2-7, with 8 bases aligning to TRBD2. The CDR3 has 12 residues. Germline values: CDR1 SQVTM, CDR2 ANQGSEA. The junction had 2 bases not matched to a gene; V was cut back by 5 bases and J by 2 bases. The CDR3, as DNA: TGCAGCGTTTTAGCGGGACCCTACGAGCAGTACTTC. This encodes CSVLAGPYEQYF.

The chain recombines TRBV5-5 with TRBJ1-2, with D possibly being TRBD1 (6 bases). CDR1 and CDR2 (germline): SGHKS, YYEKEE (reference sequence). The CDR3 runs to 14 residues. The V end lost 4 bases, the J end lost 4 bases, and 14 bases lay between the germline ends. CDR3 loop: CASSPAGGRYGYTF. CDR3 DNA sequence: TGTGCCAGCAGCCCGGCGGGGGGGCGCTATGGCTACACCTTC.

V is TRBV24-1 and J is TRBJ1-2; 7 positions agree with TRBD1. CDR3 length: 14 amino acids. Germline CDR1 reads KGHDR; CDR2 reads SFDVKD. Trimming at V came to 4 bases and at J to 7 bases, leaving 8 bases not matched to a gene. The CDR3 nucleotides are TGTGCCACCAGTGACTGGGACAGCCGTCGTGGCTACACCTTC. Its protein product is CATSDWDSRRGYTF.

V gene TRBV30 combines with J gene TRBJ1-1; perhaps TRBD1 as D (6 bases). This CDR3 has 12 residues. Trimming shortened V by 7 bases and J by 4 bases, and 13 bases separated the two germline ends. Germline assignment: CDR1 GTSNPN and CDR2 SVGIG (reference sequence). CDR3 residues: CASTTGPTEAFF. The CDR3 DNA follows: TGTGCCTCCACGACAGGTCCCACTGAAGCTTTCTTT. The variable domain in full, completed from reference TRBV30 and TRBJ1-1, reads SQTIHQWPATLVQPVGSPLSLECTVEGTSNPNLYWYRQAAGRGLQLLFYSVGIGQISSEVPQNLSASRPQDRQFILSSKKLLLSDSGFYLCASTTGPTEAFFGQGTRLTVV.

Written as DNA, the CDR3 is TGTGCCAGCAGTGAAGGACTAGCGGGGGGACAAGAGACCCAGTACTTC. Protein sequence: CASSEGLAGGQETQYF. The chain combines TRBV6-1 with TRBJ2-5; 13 positions match TRBD2. Germline loops: CDR1 MNHNS, CDR2 SASEGT. This CDR3 comprises 16 residues. V lost 1 base and J lost 2; bases outside the gene matches: 1.

The chain joins TRBV5-1 to TRBJ2-5, with TRBD2 identical over 10 bases. The V and J ends lost 0 bases and 5 bases, in that order; junction bases with no gene match: 10. Germline-derived CDR1 and CDR2 are SGHRS and YFSETQ. CDR3 length equals 17 residues. CDR3 in DNA: TGCGCCAGCAGCTTGGGGGTCGCTAGCGGGGGATCGGAGACCCAGTACTTC. Translation gives CASSLGVASGGSETQYF.

This rearrangement joins TRBV11-3 to TRBJ2-2, with D perhaps TRBD2 (5 bases). Germline values: CDR1 SGHNT, CDR2 YENEEA. The CDR3 is 15 amino acids. Trimming took off 0 bases at V and 9 bases at J, with 14 bases between the two ends. Here the CDR3 DNA reads TGTGCCAGCAGCTTAGATCCCCGACCGGGGAGGGAGCTGTTTTTT. Its translation: CASSLDPRPGRELFF.

The rearrangement uses TRBV19 and TRBJ1-5; TRBD1 aligns across 8 bases. The CDR3 runs to 14 residues. J gave up 4 bases and V 6 bases, and 5 bases lay outside the gene matches. Germline lookup yields CDR1 LNHDA and CDR2 SQIVND (reference sequence). Here the CDR3 reads CASSKNRGNQPQHF. DNA for the CDR3: TGTGCCAGTAGCAAGAACAGGGGGAATCAGCCCCAGCATTTT.

This chain uses TRBV5-1 with TRBJ2-7, with D maybe TRBD1 (6 bases). CDR3 length: 13 amino acids. With 4 bases removed from V and 6 bases from J, the gap between germline ends came to 14 bases. CDR1 and CDR2 (germline): SGHRS, YFSETQ. The CDR3 sequence is CASSGGGGGEQYV. The CDR3 nucleotides read TGCGCCAGCAGCGGTGGTGGGGGCGGCGAGCAGTACGTC.

The V and J genes are TRBV19 and TRBJ2-1, with D unclear. The CDR3 spans 14 residues. CDR1 is LNHDA, CDR2 SQIVND, per germline (reference sequence). The V gene lost 3 bases and the J gene lost 8 bases, with 14 bases spanning the gap. The CDR3 reads CASSIGPESDEQFF. The CDR3 coding sequence is TGTGCCAGTAGTATCGGCCCGGAGAGCGATGAGCAGTTCTTC.

This chain uses TRBV6-6 with TRBJ1-3, with TRBD1 matching 7 bases. The CDR3 has 15 residues. The J segment lost 3 bases and the V segment lost 5 bases, leaving 7 bases of the junction unmatched. Per the germline V gene, CDR1 is MNHNY and CDR2 is SVGAGI (reference sequence). CDR3 coding DNA: TGTGCCAGCAGTGACACAGGGGTGGGTGGAAACACCATATATTTT. Protein sequence: CASSDTGVGGNTIYF.

The chain links TRBV11-2 to TRBJ2-1; perhaps TRBD2 as D (7 bases). The germline CDR1 and CDR2 sequences are SGHAT and FQNNGV. Trimming stripped 2 bases from V and 8 bases from J, with 16 bases between. The CDR3 has 15 residues. CDR3 loop: CASSLYSEGGYEQFF. As DNA, the CDR3 is TGTGCCAGCAGCTTATATAGCGAGGGGGGGTATGAGCAGTTCTTC.

This chain links TRBV3-1 (or the pseudogene TRBV3-2) with TRBJ1-1; 7 positions match TRBD1. CDR3 length: 14 amino acids. Per the germline V gene, CDR1 is LGHDT and CDR2 is YNNKEL (reference sequence). Germline trimming cut 4 bases from V and 6 bases from J; bases unmatched to any gene: 8. In nucleotides, the CDR3 is TGTGCCAGCAGCCCGCGACAGGGCCCCGCTGAAGCTTTCTTT. It specifies CASSPRQGPAEAFF.

J is TRBJ2-3 and V is TRBV3-1 (or the pseudogene TRBV3-2); D gene uncertain. Trimming took 0 bases from V and 2 from J, leaving 9 bases between them. Germline values: CDR1 LGHDT, CDR2 YNNKEL (reference sequence). There are 15 residues in the CDR3. The CDR3 here is CASSQDGTATDTQYF. The CDR3 nucleotides read TGTGCCAGCAGCCAAGATGGTACAGCCACAGATACGCAGTATTTT.

This clone was detected only once. The rearrangement links TRBV29-1 to TRBJ2-2, with D possibly matching TRBD1 (6 bases). CDR1 is SQVTM, CDR2 ANQGSEA, per germline. V was clipped by 4 bases and J by 3 bases, with 9 bases between them. This CDR3 spans 13 amino acids. The CDR3: CSVGRGYTGELFF. The DNA of the CDR3 is TGCAGCGTTGGTAGGGGGTACACCGGGGAGCTGTTTTTT.

This chain's CDR3 is CASGRTGGGGELFF. The CDR3 DNA sequence: TGTGCCAGCGGGCGCACGGGGGGCGGCGGGGAGCTGTTTTTT. V and J are TRBV6-5 and TRBJ2-2, with a possible D match to TRBD2 (7 bases). CDR1 is MNHEY, CDR2 SVGAGI, per germline. The V gene lost 8 bases and the J gene lost 7 bases, with 17 bases spanning the gap. This CDR3 contains 14 residues.

This rearrangement joins TRBV28 to TRBJ2-7, with D possibly matching TRBD1 (5 bases). This CDR3 spans 13 amino acids. V lost 8 bases and J 0 bases, leaving 11 bases between the germline ends. Germline-derived CDR1 and CDR2 are MDHEN and SYDVKM. CDR3 loop: CASGRAASYEQYV. CDR3 DNA sequence: TGTGCCAGCGGCAGGGCGGCCTCCTACGAGCAGTACGTC.

This chain joins TRBV15 and TRBJ2-7, with D possibly TRBD2 on 5 matching bases. The CDR3 runs 16 residues. V shed 1 base and J shed 2 bases, with 15 bases lying between them. Germline V lookup: CDR1 LNHNV, CDR2 YYDKDF (reference sequence). The CDR3 coding sequence is TGTGCCACCAGCAGAGGCGGGCAGACTATCACCTACGAGCAGTACTTC. Protein: CATSRGGQTITYEQYF.

The J gene is TRBJ1-6, the V gene TRBV19; D remains ambiguous. V was trimmed by 6 bases and J by 7 bases, leaving 10 bases between them. The CDR3 loop spans 13 amino acids. CDR1 and CDR2 (germline): LNHDA, SQIVND (reference sequence). CDR3 amino acids: CASRATENSPLHF. CDR3 DNA: TGTGCCAGTAGAGCCACAGAGAATTCACCCCTCCACTTT.

CDR3 sequence reads: CASGRGGLYNEQFF. In DNA form, the CDR3 reads TGTGCCAGCGGCCGGGGGGGCCTCTACAATGAGCAGTTCTTC. This rearrangement joins TRBV6-5 to TRBJ2-1; 8 bases agree with TRBD2. The CDR3 totals 14 residues. The J segment lost 3 bases and the V segment lost 8 bases, leaving 6 bases of the junction unmatched. The germline V gene has CDR1 MNHEY and CDR2 SVGAGI.

The chain employs TRBV5-1 and TRBJ1-4, with 7 bases that match TRBD1. The CDR3 has 16 amino acids. The V and J ends lost 4 bases and 7 bases, in that order; junction bases with no gene match: 13. Per germline, CDR1 SGHRS and CDR2 YFSETQ. The DNA of the CDR3 is TGCGCCAGCAGCATAGCCGGGACAGCGGATTTTGAAAAACTGTTTTTT. Translation: CASSIAGTADFEKLFF.